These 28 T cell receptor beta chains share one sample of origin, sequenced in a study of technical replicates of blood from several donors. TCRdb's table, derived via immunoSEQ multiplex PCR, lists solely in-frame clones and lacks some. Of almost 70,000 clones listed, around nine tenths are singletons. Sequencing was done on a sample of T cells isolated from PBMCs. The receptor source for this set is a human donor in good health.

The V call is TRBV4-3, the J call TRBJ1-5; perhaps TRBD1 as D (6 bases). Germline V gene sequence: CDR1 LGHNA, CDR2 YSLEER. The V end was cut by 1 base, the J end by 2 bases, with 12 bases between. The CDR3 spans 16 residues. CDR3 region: CASSQADRLGNQPQHF. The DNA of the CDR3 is TGCGCCAGCAGCCAAGCCGACAGGTTGGGCAATCAGCCCCAGCATTTT.

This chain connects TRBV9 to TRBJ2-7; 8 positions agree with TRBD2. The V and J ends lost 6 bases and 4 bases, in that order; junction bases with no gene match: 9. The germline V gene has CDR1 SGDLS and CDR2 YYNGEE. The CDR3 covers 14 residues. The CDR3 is CASNRAGVGYEQYF. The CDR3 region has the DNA TGTGCCAGCAACAGAGCGGGAGTCGGGTACGAGCAGTACTTC.

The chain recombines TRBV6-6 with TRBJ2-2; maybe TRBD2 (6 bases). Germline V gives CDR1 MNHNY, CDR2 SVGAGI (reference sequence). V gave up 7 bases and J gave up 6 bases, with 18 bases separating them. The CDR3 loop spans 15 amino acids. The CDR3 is CASIPGLWDAGELFF. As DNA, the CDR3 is TGTGCCAGCATCCCGGGACTTTGGGACGCCGGGGAGCTGTTTTTT.

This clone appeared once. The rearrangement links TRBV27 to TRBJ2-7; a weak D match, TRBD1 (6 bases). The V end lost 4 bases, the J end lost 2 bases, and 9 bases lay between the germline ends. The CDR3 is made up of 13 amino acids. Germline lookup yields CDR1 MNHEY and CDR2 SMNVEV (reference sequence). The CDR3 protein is CASSWTEAYEQYF. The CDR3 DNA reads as TGTGCCAGCAGTTGGACAGAGGCCTACGAGCAGTACTTC.

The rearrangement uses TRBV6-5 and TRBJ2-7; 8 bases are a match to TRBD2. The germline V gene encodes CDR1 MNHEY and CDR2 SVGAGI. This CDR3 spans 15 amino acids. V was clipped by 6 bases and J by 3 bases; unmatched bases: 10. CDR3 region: CASSPGLAGGYEQYF. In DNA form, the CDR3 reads TGTGCCAGCAGCCCCGGACTGGCGGGGGGCTACGAGCAGTACTTC.

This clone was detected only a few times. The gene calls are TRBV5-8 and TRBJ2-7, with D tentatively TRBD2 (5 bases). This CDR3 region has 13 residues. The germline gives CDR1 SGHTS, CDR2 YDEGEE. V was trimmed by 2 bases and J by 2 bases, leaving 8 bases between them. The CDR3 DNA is TGTGCCAGCAGCTTCCCGGAGGCCTACGAGCAGTACTTC. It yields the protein CASSFPEAYEQYF.

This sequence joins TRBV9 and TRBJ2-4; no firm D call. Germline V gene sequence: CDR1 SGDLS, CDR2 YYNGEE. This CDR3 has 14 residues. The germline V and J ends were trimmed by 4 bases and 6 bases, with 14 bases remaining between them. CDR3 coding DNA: TGTGCCAGCAGCCTCTCTAACTCAGGAAACATTCAGTACTTC. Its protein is CASSLSNSGNIQYF.

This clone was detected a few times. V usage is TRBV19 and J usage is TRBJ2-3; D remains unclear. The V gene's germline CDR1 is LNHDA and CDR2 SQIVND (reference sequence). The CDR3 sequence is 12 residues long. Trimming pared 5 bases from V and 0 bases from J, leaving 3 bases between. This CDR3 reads CASSASTDTQYF. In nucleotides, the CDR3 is TGTGCCAGTAGTGCGAGCACAGATACGCAGTATTTT.

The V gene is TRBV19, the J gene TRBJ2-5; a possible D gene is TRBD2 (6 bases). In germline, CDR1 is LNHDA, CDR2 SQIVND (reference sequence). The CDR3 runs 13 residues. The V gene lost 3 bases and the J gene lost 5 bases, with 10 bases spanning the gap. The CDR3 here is CASSIGGVETQYF. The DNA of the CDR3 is TGTGCCAGTAGTATTGGAGGGGTGGAGACCCAGTACTTC.

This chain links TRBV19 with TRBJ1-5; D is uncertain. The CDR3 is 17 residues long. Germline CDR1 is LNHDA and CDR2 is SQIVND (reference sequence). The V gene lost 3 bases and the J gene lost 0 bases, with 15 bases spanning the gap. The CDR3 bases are TGTGCCAGTAGTATTATCAACAGTCTCGGTAGCAATCAGCCCCAGCATTTT. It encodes CASSIINSLGSNQPQHF.

The CDR3 DNA follows: TGTGCCAGCACGGGTCCATCCTACAATGAGCAGTTCTTC. Encoded protein: CASTGPSYNEQFF. The V call is TRBV5-4, the J call TRBJ2-1; D not resolved. Germline-derived CDR1 and CDR2 are SGHNT and YYREEE (reference sequence). V was shortened by 6 bases and J by 1 base, with 8 bases between the two germline ends. The CDR3 loop spans 13 amino acids.

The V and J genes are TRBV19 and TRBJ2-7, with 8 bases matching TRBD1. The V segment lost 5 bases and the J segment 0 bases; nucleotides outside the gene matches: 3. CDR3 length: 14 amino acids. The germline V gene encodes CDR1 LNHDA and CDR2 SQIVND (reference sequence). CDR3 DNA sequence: TGTGCCAGTAGTTGGGGACAGGCCTCCTACGAGCAGTACTTC. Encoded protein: CASSWGQASYEQYF.

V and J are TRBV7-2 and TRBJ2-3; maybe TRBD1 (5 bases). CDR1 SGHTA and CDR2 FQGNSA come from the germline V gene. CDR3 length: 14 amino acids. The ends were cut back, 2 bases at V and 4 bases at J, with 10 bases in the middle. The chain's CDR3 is CASSLRGTADTQYF. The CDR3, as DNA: TGTGCCAGCAGCTTAAGGGGTACGGCAGATACGCAGTATTTT.

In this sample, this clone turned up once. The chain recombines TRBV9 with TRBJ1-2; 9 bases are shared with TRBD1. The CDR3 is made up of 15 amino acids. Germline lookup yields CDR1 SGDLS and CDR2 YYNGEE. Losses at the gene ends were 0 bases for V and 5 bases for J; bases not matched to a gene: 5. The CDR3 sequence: CASSVGGQGSYGYTF. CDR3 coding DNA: TGTGCCAGCAGCGTAGGGGGACAGGGTTCTTATGGCTACACCTTC.

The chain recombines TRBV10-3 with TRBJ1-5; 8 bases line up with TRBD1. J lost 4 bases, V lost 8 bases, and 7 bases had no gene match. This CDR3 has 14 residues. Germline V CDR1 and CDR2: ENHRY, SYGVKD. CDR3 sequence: CAIGVTGGNQPQHF. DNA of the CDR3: TGTGCCATCGGGGTAACAGGGGGGAATCAGCCCCAGCATTTT.

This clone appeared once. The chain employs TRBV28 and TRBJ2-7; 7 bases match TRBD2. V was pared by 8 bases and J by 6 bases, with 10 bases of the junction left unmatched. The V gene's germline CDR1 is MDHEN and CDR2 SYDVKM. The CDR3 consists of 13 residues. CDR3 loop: CASSGSGILEQYF. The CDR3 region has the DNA TGTGCCAGCTCCGGGAGCGGGATTCTCGAGCAGTACTTC.

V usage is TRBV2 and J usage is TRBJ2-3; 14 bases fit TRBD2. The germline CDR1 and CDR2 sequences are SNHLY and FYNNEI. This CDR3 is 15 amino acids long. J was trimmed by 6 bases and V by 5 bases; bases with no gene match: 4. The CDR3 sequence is CASSSTSGRADTQYF. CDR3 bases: TGTGCCAGCAGTTCGACTAGCGGGAGGGCCGATACGCAGTATTTT.

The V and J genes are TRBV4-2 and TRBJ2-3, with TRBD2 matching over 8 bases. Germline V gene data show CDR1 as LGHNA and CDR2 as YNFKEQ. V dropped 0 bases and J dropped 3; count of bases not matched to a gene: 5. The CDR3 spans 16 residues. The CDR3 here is CASSQDWREVTDTQYF. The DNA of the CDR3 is TGTGCCAGCAGCCAAGATTGGCGGGAGGTAACAGATACGCAGTATTTT.

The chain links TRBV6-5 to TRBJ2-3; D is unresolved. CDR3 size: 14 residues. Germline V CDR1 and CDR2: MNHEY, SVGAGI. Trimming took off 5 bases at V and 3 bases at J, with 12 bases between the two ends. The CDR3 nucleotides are TGTGCCAGCAGTAGTGGAGCTGCAACAGATACGCAGTATTTT. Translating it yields CASSSGAATDTQYF.

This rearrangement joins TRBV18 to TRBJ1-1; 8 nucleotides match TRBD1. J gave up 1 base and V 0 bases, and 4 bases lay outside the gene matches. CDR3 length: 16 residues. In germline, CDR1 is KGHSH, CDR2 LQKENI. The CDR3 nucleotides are TGTGCCAGCTCACCACCGGACAGGGACTGGAACACTGAAGCTTTCTTT. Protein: CASSPPDRDWNTEAFF.

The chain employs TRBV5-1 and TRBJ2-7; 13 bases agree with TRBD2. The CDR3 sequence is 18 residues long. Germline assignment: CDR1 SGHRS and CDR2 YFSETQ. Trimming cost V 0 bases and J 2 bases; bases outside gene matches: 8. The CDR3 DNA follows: TGCGCCAGCAGCTTGGGACTAGCGGGAGGTCTAGTCACCTACGAGCAGTACTTC. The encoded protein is CASSLGLAGGLVTYEQYF.

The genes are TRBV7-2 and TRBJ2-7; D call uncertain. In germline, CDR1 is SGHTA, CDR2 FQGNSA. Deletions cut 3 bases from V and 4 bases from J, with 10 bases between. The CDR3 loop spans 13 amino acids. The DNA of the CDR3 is TGTGCCAGCAGCTTTTTCACACATTACGAGCAGTACTTC. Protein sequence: CASSFFTHYEQYF.

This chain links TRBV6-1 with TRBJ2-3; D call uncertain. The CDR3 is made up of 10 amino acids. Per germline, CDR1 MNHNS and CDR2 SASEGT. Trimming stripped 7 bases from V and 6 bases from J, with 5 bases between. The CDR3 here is CASTSDTQYF. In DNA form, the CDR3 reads TGTGCCAGCACCTCGGATACGCAGTATTTT.

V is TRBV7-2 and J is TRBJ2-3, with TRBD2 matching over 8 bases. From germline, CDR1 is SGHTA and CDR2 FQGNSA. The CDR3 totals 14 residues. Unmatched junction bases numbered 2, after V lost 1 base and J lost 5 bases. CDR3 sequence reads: CASSLDAGGDTQYF. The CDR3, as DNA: TGTGCCAGCAGCTTAGACGCGGGAGGAGATACGCAGTATTTT.

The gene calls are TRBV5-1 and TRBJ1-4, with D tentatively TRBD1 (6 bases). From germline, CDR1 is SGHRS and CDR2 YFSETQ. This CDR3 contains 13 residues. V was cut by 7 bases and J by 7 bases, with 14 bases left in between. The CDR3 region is CASRDIKGEKLFF. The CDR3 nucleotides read TGCGCCAGCCGGGACATAAAAGGTGAAAAACTGTTTTTT.

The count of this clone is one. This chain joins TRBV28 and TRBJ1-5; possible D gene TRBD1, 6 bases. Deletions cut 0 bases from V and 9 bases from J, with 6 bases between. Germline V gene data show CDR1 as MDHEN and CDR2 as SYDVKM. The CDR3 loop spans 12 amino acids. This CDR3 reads CASSLWDRPQHF. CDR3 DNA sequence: TGTGCCAGCAGTTTATGGGACAGGCCCCAGCATTTT.

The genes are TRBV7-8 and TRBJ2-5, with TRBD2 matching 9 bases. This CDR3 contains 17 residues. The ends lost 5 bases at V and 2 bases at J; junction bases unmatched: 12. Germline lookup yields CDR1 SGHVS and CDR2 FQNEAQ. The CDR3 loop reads CASSRVRLAEIQETQYF. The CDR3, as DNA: TGTGCCAGCAGCCGGGTCAGACTAGCGGAAATACAAGAGACCCAGTACTTC.

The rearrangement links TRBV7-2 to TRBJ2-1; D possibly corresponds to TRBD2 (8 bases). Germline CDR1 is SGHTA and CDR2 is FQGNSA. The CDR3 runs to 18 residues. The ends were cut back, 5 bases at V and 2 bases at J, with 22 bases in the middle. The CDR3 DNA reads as TGTGCCAGCAGCCTAGGGGGCGGGGCGGGAGGTCCCTACAATGAGCAGTTCTTC. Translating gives CASSLGGGAGGPYNEQFF. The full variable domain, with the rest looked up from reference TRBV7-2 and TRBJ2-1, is GAGVSQSPSNKVTEKGKDVELRCDPISGHTALYWYRQSLGQGLEFLIYFQGNSAPDKSGLPSDRFSAERTGGSVSTLTIQRTQQEDSAVYLCASSLGGGAGGPYNEQFFGPGTRLTVL.